This T cell receptor (beta chain) was obtained from a study of STAT5B mutations in CD4+ large granular lymphocyte leukemia. Study results and limitations: Top patient clones used TRBV06 genes more often: 8/27 versus 2/35 in controls. 25% of private leukemic clonotypes occurred rarely in other patients' non-leukemic repertoires.

The ends were cut back, 1 base at V and 3 bases at J, with 7 bases in the middle. Germline CDR1 SGHTA, CDR2 FQGNSA. The CDR3 totals 13 residues. TCRdb's table, derived via immunoSEQ multiplex PCR, lists solely in-frame clones and lacks some. This sample yields roughly 35,000 clones, of which 65% to 70% are seen a single time; about 1.8% belongs to the top ten. This clone was counted between two and nine times. The antigen remains unidentified. V usage is TRBV7-2 and J usage is TRBJ2-7; no clear D. The TCR sequence derives from a human donor in good health. Sample: CD4+ T cells from blood buffy coats. The CDR3 protein is CASSLGYGYEQYF. DNA of the CDR3: TGTGCCAGCAGCTTAGGCTATGGCTACGAGCAGTACTTC.